The rows below give T cell receptor beta chains drawn from one sample of a study of T cells expressing NK-cell markers. TCRdb reprocessed the 5' RACE reads and stores each CDR3 protein as one record, lacking DNA. In total, the table holds 200,000 to 300,000 distinct CDR3 sequences. The sample taken for sequencing was blood T cells: a sorted CD56 or NKG2C T cell subset, CD4+ or CD8+ T cells, or bulk PBMC T cells (not recorded which). These receptors were obtained from a man aged 18 to 30 in good health. Each CDR3 is given with its conserved first and last residue. The order of the fields is V gene, J gene, CDR3 length, CDR3 protein.

v_gene: TRBV4-1; j_gene: TRBJ2-1; len: 17; CDR3aa: CASSQVTSGPPGGKQFF
v_gene: TRBV6-2/TRBV6-3; j_gene: TRBJ2-5; len: 16; CDR3aa: CASTAPGTAFRETQYF
v_gene: TRBV29-1; j_gene: TRBJ2-1; len: 13; CDR3aa: CSAWLATYNEQFF
v_gene: TRBV6-1; j_gene: TRBJ1-5; len: 14; CDR3aa: CASSERVSNQPQHF
v_gene: TRBV5-6; j_gene: TRBJ1-1; len: 15; CDR3aa: CASSFGTRGSTEAFF
v_gene: TRBV10-2; j_gene: TRBJ1-3; len: 15; CDR3aa: CASSVRGISGNTIYF
v_gene: TRBV20-1; j_gene: TRBJ2-3; len: 19; CDR3aa: CSARVLTSGRAPSTDTQYF
v_gene: TRBV6-5; j_gene: TRBJ2-1; len: 17; CDR3aa: CASSRRPVAVLENEQFF
v_gene: TRBV7-9; j_gene: TRBJ2-2; len: 12; CDR3aa: CASSPGTGELFF
v_gene: TRBV29-1; j_gene: TRBJ2-3; len: 17; CDR3aa: CSVEAPRTSGRTDTQYF
v_gene: TRBV25-1; j_gene: TRBJ2-1; len: 14; CDR3aa: CASSEPTGLSEQFF
v_gene: TRBV30; j_gene: TRBJ1-2; len: 12; CDR3aa: CACLPGLNGYTF
v_gene: TRBV6-2/TRBV6-3; j_gene: TRBJ2-1; len: 16; CDR3aa: CASSYSGGTPYNEQFF
v_gene: TRBV10-3; j_gene: TRBJ2-7; len: 16; CDR3aa: CAISGRTSGSEKEQYF
v_gene: TRBV2; j_gene: TRBJ1-5; len: 14; CDR3aa: CASVKGVNNQPQHF
v_gene: TRBV10-3; j_gene: TRBJ1-2; len: 13; CDR3aa: CAINEPRNYGYTF
v_gene: TRBV5-1; j_gene: TRBJ2-5; len: 14; CDR3aa: CASSLVPGSETQYF
v_gene: TRBV30; j_gene: TRBJ1-2; len: 17; CDR3aa: CAWIFELEGIAYYGYTF
v_gene: TRBV19; j_gene: TRBJ2-3; len: 16; CDR3aa: CASSDVAGSSTDTQYF
v_gene: TRBV6-1; j_gene: TRBJ2-3; len: 15; CDR3aa: CASSTTSGWEDTQYF
v_gene: TRBV27; j_gene: TRBJ2-1; len: 17; CDR3aa: CASSLWSGQGIYNEQFF
v_gene: TRBV28; j_gene: TRBJ1-1; len: 15; CDR3aa: CASSLSMRGRTEAFF
v_gene: TRBV4-2; j_gene: TRBJ2-5; len: 18; CDR3aa: CASSQAPGLAGAGETQYF
v_gene: TRBV5-8; j_gene: TRBJ1-2; len: 15; CDR3aa: CASSLTGGIDYGYTF
v_gene: TRBV5-4; j_gene: TRBJ2-3; len: 18; CDR3aa: CASSLAARGEGPRDTQYF
v_gene: TRBV15; j_gene: TRBJ2-3; len: 16; CDR3aa: CATSRDPGLASDTQYF
v_gene: TRBV11-2; j_gene: TRBJ1-1; len: 14; CDR3aa: CASSTRQGGAEAFF
v_gene: TRBV12-3/TRBV12-4; j_gene: TRBJ1-6; len: 13; CDR3aa: CASSQGSNSPLHF
v_gene: TRBV12-3/TRBV12-4; j_gene: TRBJ1-1; len: 16; CDR3aa: CASSPSPGDPNTEAFF
v_gene: TRBV10-2; j_gene: TRBJ1-1; len: 14; CDR3aa: CASMTVFMNTEAFF
v_gene: TRBV5-1; j_gene: TRBJ2-5; len: 14; CDR3aa: CASSLDAGQRAQYF
v_gene: TRBV20-1; j_gene: TRBJ1-5; len: 15; CDR3aa: CSARNWGEGNQPQHF
v_gene: TRBV11-2; j_gene: TRBJ2-3; len: 14; CDR3aa: CASSLGPGRDTQYF
v_gene: TRBV6-5; j_gene: TRBJ2-1; len: 17; CDR3aa: CASRTTSISGNYNEQFF
v_gene: TRBV30; j_gene: TRBJ1-1; len: 12; CDR3aa: CAWSPQGWEAFF
v_gene: TRBV10-3; j_gene: TRBJ2-5; len: 13; CDR3aa: CAISVADQETQYF
v_gene: TRBV5-5; j_gene: TRBJ1-2; len: 15; CDR3aa: CASSPGPRPYYGYTF
v_gene: TRBV5-1; j_gene: TRBJ2-2; len: 19; CDR3aa: CASRMILLAGGSGTGELFF
v_gene: TRBV5-4; j_gene: TRBJ2-1; len: 16; CDR3aa: CASSSRTVGGHNEQFF
v_gene: TRBV24-1; j_gene: TRBJ2-7; len: 14; CDR3aa: CATSDSGQGEEQYF
v_gene: TRBV29-1; j_gene: TRBJ2-5; len: 14; CDR3aa: CSATLAGVEETQYF
v_gene: TRBV2; j_gene: TRBJ1-5; len: 15; CDR3aa: CASGGLGNSNQPQHF
v_gene: TRBV20-1; j_gene: TRBJ1-3; len: 14; CDR3aa: CSARSQGYGNTIYF
v_gene: TRBV5-1; j_gene: TRBJ2-1; len: 16; CDR3aa: CASSRVGLASYNEQFF
v_gene: TRBV10-2; j_gene: TRBJ2-2; len: 16; CDR3aa: CASSVSLAGGPGELFF
v_gene: TRBV12-3/TRBV12-4; j_gene: TRBJ2-2; len: 16; CDR3aa: CASSKAGGPNTGELFF
v_gene: TRBV4-2; j_gene: TRBJ2-2; len: 18; CDR3aa: CASSLDLDRAVDTGELFF
v_gene: TRBV20-1; j_gene: TRBJ2-3; len: 15; CDR3aa: CSASRGTGATDTQYF
v_gene: TRBV7-8; j_gene: TRBJ1-5; len: 13; CDR3aa: CASRAGASQPQHF
v_gene: TRBV7-9; j_gene: TRBJ2-3; len: 13; CDR3aa: CASSGPGRDTQYF
v_gene: TRBV24-1; j_gene: TRBJ2-1; len: 15; CDR3aa: CATSDPGGFGNEQFF
v_gene: TRBV12-3/TRBV12-4; j_gene: TRBJ1-4; len: 12; CDR3aa: CASSTSSEKLFF